One sample yielded the 3 T cell receptor beta chains listed below, sequenced in a study of type 1 and type 2 diabetes patients. PCR was run on genomic DNA. A primer set of 30 forward and 13 reverse primers amplified the CDR3. Each CDR3 protein is one row after TCRdb ran MiXCR on the multiplex PCR reads. Of some 250,000 distinct CDR3 sequences in the sample, around 50% were seen once. The sequenced sample was peripheral blood mononuclear cells (PBMCs). These receptors originate from a man aged 18 to 30 with type 2 diabetes.

In its sample, this clonotype was seen a few times. The rearrangement links TRBV29-1 to TRBJ1-2; D might be TRBD1 (5 bases). This CDR3 has 12 amino acids. The V end lost 7 bases, the J end lost 7 bases, and 16 bases lay between the germline ends. Germline loops: CDR1 SQVTM, CDR2 ANQGSEA. The CDR3 protein is CSAPEWGTGYTF. The CDR3 nucleotides are TGCAGCGCGCCAGAGTGGGGCACTGGCTACACCTTC.

V gene TRBV5-5 combines with J gene TRBJ1-1; weak D call: TRBD1 (6 bases). V lost 4 bases and J 1 base, leaving 11 bases between the germline ends. CDR1 SGHKS and CDR2 YYEKEE come from the germline V gene (reference sequence). CDR3 length: 14 amino acids. The CDR3 DNA follows: TGTGCCAGCAGCGACAGGTCCGAGAACACTGAAGCTTTCTTT. This codes for CASSDRSENTEAFF.

With respect to this clonotype: Compared with germline, one end of the junction differs, possibly owing to a read error. The rearrangement uses TRBV2 and TRBJ2-1, with TRBD2 identical over 10 bases. The germline CDR1 and CDR2 sequences are SNHLY and FYNNEI. This CDR3 has 16 residues. CDR3 nucleotides: TGTGCCATCAGTGAGTCCCCTAGCGGGAGTCGGTATGAGCAGTTCTTC. Translated: CAISESPSGSRYEQFF.